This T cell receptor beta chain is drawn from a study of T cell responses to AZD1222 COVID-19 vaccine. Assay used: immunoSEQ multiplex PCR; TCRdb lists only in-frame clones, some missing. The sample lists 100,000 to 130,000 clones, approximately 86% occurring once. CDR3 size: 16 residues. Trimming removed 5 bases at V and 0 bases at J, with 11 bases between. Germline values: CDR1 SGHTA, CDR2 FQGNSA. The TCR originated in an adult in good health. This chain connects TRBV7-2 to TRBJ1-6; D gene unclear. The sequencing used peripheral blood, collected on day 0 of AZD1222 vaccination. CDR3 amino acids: CASSDDTSSYNSPLHF. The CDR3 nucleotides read TGTGCCAGCAGCGATGACACCAGCTCCTATAATTCACCCCTCCACTTT.